The clone carrying this TCR beta chain occurred many times. The antigen remains unidentified. Unique molecular identifiers were incorporated when the TCRbeta library was constructed. TCRdb itself ran the PCR reads through MiXCR, one entry per CDR3 protein. The data show 200,000 to 300,000 distinct CDR3 sequences, with more than 20% seen just once and more than 4.5% held by the top ten. The CDR3 length is 18 residues. J gave up 5 bases and V 0 bases, and 14 bases lay outside the gene matches. Germline CDR1 is LGHDT and CDR2 is YNNKEL (reference sequence). This sample was included in a study of T-cell reconstitution after alpha-beta-depleted transplantation in children. Points from the study as a whole: Newly made T cells mostly supplied T-cell counts and diversity one year after transplant.

The sequencing used PBMCs, mostly from graft donor cells, collected 360 days after TCRalphabeta/CD19-depleted stem cell transplant. J is TRBJ2-3 and V is TRBV3-1; TRBD2 agrees at 7 bases. The TCR comes from a female patient aged 2 to 10 who had a stem cell transplant for congenital amegakaryocytic thrombocytopenia, so the T cells may come from the graft donor. The CDR3 loop is CASSQDPPATGGIDTQYF. CDR3 DNA: TGTGCCAGCAGCCAAGATCCCCCGGCTACCGGGGGGATAGATACGCAGTATTTT.